This T cell receptor beta chain was recorded in a study of T cells in tuberculosis. In the study overall: CD1B tetramers identified T cells specific for mycobacterial lipid GMM. In South Africa, adults with active tuberculosis were compared with IGRA-negative and latently infected IGRA-positive adolescents.

Clones were read by immunoSEQ multiplex PCR, and TCRdb kept only the in-frame ones, dropping some. The table lists roughly 35,000 clones, 92% of them singletons. The time point was: new active TB diagnosis, blood taken before or within 7 days of starting treatment. Germline V gives CDR1 SNHLY, CDR2 FYNNEI. Between the trimmed V and J ends, which lost 6 bases and 4 bases, there was a span of 21 bases. The CDR3 is 17 residues long. V and J are TRBV2 and TRBJ1-4; possibly TRBD1 for D (6 bases). The receptor was derived from an adult with tuberculosis. Some clones in this sample may be carry-over from other donors' samples. Source: PBMCs, taken at tuberculosis diagnosis. The CDR3 DNA is TGTGCCAGCAGGGTACGGCAAACAGGGTTGATTAATGAAAAACTGTTTTTT. Protein: CASRVRQTGLINEKLFF.